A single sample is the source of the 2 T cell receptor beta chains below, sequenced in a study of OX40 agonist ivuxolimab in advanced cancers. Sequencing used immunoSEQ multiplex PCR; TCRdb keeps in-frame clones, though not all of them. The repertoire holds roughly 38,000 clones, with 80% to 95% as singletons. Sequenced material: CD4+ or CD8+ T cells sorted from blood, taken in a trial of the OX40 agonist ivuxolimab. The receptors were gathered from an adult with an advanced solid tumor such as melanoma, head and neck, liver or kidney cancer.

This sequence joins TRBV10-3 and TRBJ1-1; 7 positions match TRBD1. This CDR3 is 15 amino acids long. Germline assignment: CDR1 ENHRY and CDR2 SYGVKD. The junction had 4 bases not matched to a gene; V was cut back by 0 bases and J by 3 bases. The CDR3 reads CAISESDRVDTEAFF. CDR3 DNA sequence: TGTGCCATCAGTGAGTCAGACAGGGTCGACACTGAAGCTTTCTTT.

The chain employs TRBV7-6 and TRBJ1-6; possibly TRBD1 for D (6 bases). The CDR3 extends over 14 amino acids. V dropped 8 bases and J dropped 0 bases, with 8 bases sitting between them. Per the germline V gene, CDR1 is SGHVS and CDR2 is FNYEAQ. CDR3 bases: TGTGCCAGCGGACAGAGCTCCTATAATTCACCCCTCCACTTT. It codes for CASGQSSYNSPLHF.